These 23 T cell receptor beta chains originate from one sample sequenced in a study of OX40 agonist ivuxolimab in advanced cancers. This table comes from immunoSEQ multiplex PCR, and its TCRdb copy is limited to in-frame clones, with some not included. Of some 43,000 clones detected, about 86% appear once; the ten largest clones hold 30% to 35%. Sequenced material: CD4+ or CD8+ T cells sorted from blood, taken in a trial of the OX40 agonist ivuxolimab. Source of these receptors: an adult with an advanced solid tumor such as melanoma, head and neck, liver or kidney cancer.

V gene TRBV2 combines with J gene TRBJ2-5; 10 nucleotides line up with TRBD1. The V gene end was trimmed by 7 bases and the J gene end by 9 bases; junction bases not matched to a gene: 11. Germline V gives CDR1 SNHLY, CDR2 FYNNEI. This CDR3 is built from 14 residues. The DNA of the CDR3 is TGTGCCAGCACCATGGGACAGGGGCAAGGGGCCCAGTACTTC. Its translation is CASTMGQGQGAQYF.

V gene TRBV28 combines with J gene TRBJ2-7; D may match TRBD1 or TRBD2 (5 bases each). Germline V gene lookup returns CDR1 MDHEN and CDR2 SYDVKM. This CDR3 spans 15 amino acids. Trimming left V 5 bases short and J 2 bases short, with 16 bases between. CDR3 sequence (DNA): TGTGCCAGCAGTCTCGGGACCCATCCCCCCTACGAGCAGTACTTC. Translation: CASSLGTHPPYEQYF.

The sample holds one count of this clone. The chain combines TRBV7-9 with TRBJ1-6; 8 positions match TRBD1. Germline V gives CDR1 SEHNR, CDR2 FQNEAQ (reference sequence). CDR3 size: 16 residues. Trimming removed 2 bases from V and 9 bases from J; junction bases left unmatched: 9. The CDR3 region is CASSLTTGAEGSPLHF. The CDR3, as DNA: TGTGCCAGCAGCTTAACGACAGGGGCCGAGGGTTCACCCCTCCACTTT.

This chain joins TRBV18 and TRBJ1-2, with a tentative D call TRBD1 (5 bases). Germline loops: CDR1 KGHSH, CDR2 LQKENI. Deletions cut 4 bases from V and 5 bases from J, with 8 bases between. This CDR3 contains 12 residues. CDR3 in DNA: TGTGCCAGCTCACTCGACAGTTATGGCTACACCTTC. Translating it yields CASSLDSYGYTF.

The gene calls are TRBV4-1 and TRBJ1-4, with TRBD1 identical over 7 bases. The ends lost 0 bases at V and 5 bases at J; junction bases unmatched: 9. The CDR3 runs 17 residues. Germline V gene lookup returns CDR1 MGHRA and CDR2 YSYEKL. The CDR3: CASSQEPPGQKNEKLFF. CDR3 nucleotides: TGCGCCAGCAGCCAAGAACCACCGGGACAGAAGAATGAAAAACTGTTTTTT.

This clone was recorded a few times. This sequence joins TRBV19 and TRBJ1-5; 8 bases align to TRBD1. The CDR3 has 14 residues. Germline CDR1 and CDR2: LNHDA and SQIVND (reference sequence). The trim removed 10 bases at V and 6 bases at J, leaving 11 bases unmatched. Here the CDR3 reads CATSQGAAGQPQHF. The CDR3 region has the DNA TGTGCCACCAGCCAGGGGGCGGCGGGTCAGCCCCAGCATTTT.

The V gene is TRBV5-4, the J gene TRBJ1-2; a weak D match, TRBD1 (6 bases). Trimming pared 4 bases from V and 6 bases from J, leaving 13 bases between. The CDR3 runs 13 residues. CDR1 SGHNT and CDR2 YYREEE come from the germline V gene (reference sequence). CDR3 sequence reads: CASSPDRYDGYTF. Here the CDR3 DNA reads TGTGCCAGCAGCCCCGACAGGTACGATGGCTACACCTTC.

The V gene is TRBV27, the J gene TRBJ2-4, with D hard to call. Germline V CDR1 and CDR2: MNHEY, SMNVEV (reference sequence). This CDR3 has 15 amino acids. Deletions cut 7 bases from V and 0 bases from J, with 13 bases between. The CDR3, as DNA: TGTGCCAGCATTCTTGGAGAGATAGCCAAAAACATTCAGTACTTC. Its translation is CASILGEIAKNIQYF.

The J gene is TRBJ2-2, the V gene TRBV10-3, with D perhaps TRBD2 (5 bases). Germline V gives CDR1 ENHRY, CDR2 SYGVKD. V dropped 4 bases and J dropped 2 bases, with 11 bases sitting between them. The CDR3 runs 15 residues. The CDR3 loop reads CAISVTNPNTGELFF. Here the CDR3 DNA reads TGTGCCATCAGTGTGACTAACCCTAACACCGGGGAGCTGTTTTTT.

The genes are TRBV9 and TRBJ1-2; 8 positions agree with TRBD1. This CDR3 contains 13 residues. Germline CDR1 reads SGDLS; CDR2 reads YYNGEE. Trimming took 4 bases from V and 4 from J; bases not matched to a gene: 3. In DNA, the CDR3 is TGTGCCAGCAGCTCCACAGGGGGCTATGGCTACACCTTC. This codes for CASSSTGGYGYTF.

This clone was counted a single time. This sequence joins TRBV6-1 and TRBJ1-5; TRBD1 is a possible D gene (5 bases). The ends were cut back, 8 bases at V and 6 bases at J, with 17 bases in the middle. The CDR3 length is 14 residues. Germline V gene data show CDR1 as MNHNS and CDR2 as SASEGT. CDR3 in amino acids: CASFPAGTGQPQHF. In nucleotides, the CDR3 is TGTGCCAGCTTTCCGGCTGGGACGGGTCAGCCCCAGCATTTT.

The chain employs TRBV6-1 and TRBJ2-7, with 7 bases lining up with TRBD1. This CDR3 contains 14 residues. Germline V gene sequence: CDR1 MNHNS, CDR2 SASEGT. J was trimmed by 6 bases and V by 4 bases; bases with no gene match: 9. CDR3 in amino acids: CASSADRVSGEQYF. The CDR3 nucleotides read TGTGCCAGCAGTGCTGACAGGGTGAGCGGCGAGCAGTACTTC.

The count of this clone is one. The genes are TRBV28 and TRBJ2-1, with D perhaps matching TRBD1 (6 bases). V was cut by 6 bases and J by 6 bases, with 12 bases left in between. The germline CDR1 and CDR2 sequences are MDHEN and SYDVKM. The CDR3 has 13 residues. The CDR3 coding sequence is TGTGCCAGCAGGCTACAGGGAATCAATGAGCAGTTCTTC. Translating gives CASRLQGINEQFF.

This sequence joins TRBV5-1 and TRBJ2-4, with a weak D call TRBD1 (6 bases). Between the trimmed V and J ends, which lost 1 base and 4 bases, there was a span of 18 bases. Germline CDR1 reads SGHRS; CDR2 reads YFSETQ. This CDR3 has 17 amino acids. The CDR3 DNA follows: TGCGCCAGCAGCTTGTCCAGGGGCGCCTGGGGGAAAAACATTCAGTACTTC. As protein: CASSLSRGAWGKNIQYF.

CDR3 in DNA: TGCAGTGCTAGAAGGTCAGATACGCAGTATTTT. Amino acid sequence: CSARRSDTQYF. The chain is built from TRBV20-1 and TRBJ2-3, with no clear D. V lost 2 bases, J lost 4 bases, and 4 bases lay in between. CDR1 is DFQATT and CDR2 is SNEGSKA in the germline V gene (reference sequence). The CDR3 contains 11 residues.

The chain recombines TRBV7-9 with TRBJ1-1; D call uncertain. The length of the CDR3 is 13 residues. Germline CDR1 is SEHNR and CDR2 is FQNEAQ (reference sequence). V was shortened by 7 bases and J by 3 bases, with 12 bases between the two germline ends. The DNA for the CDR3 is TGTGCCAGCACCACGGAAGGGTACACTGAAGCTTTCTTT. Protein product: CASTTEGYTEAFF. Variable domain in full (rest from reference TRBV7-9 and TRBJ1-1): DTGVSQNPRHKITKRGQNVTFRCDPISEHNRLYWYRQTLGQGPEFLTYFQNEAQLEKSRLLSDRFSAERPKGSFSTLEIQRTEQGDSAMYLCASTTEGYTEAFFGQGTRLTVV.

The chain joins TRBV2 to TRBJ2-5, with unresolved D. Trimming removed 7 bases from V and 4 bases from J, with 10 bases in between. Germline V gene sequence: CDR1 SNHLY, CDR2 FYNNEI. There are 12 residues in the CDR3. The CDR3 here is CASMISRETQYF. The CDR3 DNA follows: TGTGCCAGCATGATAAGCCGAGAGACCCAGTACTTC.

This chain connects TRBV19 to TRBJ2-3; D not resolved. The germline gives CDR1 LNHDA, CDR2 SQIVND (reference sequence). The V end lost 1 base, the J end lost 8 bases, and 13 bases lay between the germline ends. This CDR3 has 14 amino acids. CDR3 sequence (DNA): TGTGCCAGTAGTATAGGGTCCAGCGCGAGTACGCAGTATTTT. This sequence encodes CASSIGSSASTQYF.

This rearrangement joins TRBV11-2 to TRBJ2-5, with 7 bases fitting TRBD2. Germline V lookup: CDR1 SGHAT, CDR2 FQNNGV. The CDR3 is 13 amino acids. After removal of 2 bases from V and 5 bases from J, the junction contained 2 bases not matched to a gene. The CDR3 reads CASSLRAGETQYF. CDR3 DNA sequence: TGTGCCAGCAGCTTAAGAGCGGGGGAGACCCAGTACTTC.

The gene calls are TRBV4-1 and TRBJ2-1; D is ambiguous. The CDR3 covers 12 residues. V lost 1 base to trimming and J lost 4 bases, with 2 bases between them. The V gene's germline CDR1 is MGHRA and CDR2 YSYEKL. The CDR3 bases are TGCGCCAGCAGCCAAGGATACAATGAGCAGTTCTTC. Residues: CASSQGYNEQFF.

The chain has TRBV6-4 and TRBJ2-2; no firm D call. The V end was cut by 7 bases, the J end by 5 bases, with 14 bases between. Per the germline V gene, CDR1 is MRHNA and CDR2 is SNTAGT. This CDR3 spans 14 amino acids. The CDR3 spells CASTTKADTGELFF. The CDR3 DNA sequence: TGTGCCAGCACCACAAAGGCGGATACCGGGGAGCTGTTTTTT.

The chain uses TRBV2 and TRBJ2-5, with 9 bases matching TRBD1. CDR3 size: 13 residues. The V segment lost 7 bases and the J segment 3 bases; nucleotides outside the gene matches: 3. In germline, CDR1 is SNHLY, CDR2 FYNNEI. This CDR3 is CASTRDREETQYF. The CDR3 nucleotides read TGTGCCAGCACTAGGGACAGGGAAGAGACCCAGTACTTC.

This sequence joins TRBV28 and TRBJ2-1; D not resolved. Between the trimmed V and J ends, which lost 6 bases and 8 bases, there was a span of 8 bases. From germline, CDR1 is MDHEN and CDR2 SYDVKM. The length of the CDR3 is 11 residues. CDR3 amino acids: CASSSQYEQFF. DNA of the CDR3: TGTGCCAGCAGCTCCCAGTATGAGCAGTTCTTC.